These 17 T cell receptor beta chains came from one sample sequenced in a study of cytomegalovirus exposure and HLA in healthy donors. Measured with immunoSEQ multiplex PCR; TCRdb has only the in-frame clones, and not every one. The table has over 200,000 clones, just over 85% seen once; the top ten hold about 3%. The sample comprised PBMCs. The receptors here all came from a woman under 30 in good health and CMV-seronegative.

V usage is TRBV18 and J usage is TRBJ1-2, with D possibly matching TRBD1 (6 bases). The ends were cut back, 2 bases at V and 2 bases at J, with 12 bases in the middle. The CDR3 has 15 amino acids. Germline V gene sequence: CDR1 KGHSH, CDR2 LQKENI. For the CDR3, the DNA is TGTGCCAGCTCACCAGAGGGGGTGGAAAACTATGGCTACACCTTC. This gives the protein CASSPEGVENYGYTF. Together with reference TRBV18 and TRBJ1-2, the CDR3 gives the full variable domain: NAGVMQNPRHLVRRRGQEARLRCSPMKGHSHVYWYRQLPEEGLKFMVYLQKENIIDESGMPKERFSAEFPKEGPSILRIQQVVRGDSAAYFCASSPEGVENYGYTFGSGTRLTVV.

This chain connects TRBV6-5 to TRBJ2-4; 7 nucleotides align to TRBD2. The germline CDR1 and CDR2 sequences are MNHEY and SVGAGI. Trimming removed 0 bases from V and 0 bases from J; junction bases left unmatched: 2. The CDR3 runs to 16 residues. CDR3 bases: TGTGCCAGCAGTTACTCACTAGCGACAGCCAAAAACATTCAGTACTTC. This encodes CASSYSLATAKNIQYF.

The rearrangement uses TRBV25-1 and TRBJ2-1; no reliable D call. The CDR3 is made up of 13 amino acids. Trimming took 0 bases from V and 9 from J, leaving 9 bases between them. The V gene's germline CDR1 is MGHDK and CDR2 SYGVNS. Here the CDR3 DNA reads TGTGCCAGCAGTGAATACGCGATCTCTGAGCAGTTCTTC. Translation: CASSEYAISEQFF.

This sequence joins TRBV5-1 and TRBJ2-2, with 8 nucleotides matching TRBD2. The CDR3 runs to 13 residues. The germline V gene has CDR1 SGHRS and CDR2 YFSETQ. J was trimmed by 6 bases and V by 5 bases; bases with no gene match: 3. The CDR3 DNA follows: TGCGCCAGCAGGGCTAGCGGGTCCGGGGAGCTGTTTTTT. Translation: CASRASGSGELFF.

The chain couples TRBV4-3 to TRBJ2-1; 9 positions match TRBD2. The CDR3 is 16 amino acids. The trim removed 0 bases at V and 9 bases at J, leaving 9 bases unmatched. Germline CDR1 and CDR2: LGHNA and YSLEER. The chain's CDR3 is CASSQEWAGGFPEQFF. CDR3 DNA: TGCGCCAGCAGCCAAGAATGGGCGGGAGGGTTCCCTGAGCAGTTCTTC.

As concerns this clone: Other DNA sequences in the sample encode the same CDR3. The chain has TRBV30 and TRBJ1-1; tentative D call: TRBD1 (5 bases). V lost 0 bases and J lost 1, with 6 bases in between. This CDR3 comprises 13 residues. CDR1 GTSNPN and CDR2 SVGIG come from the germline V gene (reference sequence). The CDR3 region has the DNA TGTGCCTGGAGTGTGGGGGGGAACACTGAAGCTTTCTTT. Translation gives CAWSVGGNTEAFF.

This chain uses TRBV29-1 with TRBJ2-1; TRBD2 agrees at 13 bases. Germline values: CDR1 SQVTM, CDR2 ANQGSEA. With V trimmed by 5 bases and J by 2 bases, 3 bases remained unmatched. The CDR3 consists of 15 residues. Here the CDR3 DNA reads TGCAGCGTTACTAGCGGGAGGGGGCCCTACAATGAGCAGTTCTTC. It is translated as CSVTSGRGPYNEQFF.

The chain employs TRBV29-1 and TRBJ2-1; 10 bases line up with TRBD2. The CDR3 contains 15 residues. Germline values: CDR1 SQVTM, CDR2 ANQGSEA. J lost 4 bases, V lost 1 base, and 4 bases had no gene match. This CDR3 reads CSVEGASGSYNEQFF. CDR3 nucleotides: TGCAGCGTTGAAGGTGCTAGCGGGAGTTACAATGAGCAGTTCTTC.

The CDR3 DNA sequence: TGCGCCAGCAGCCAGATTAGCGGGATCCAAGAGACCCAGTACTTC. Translated: CASSQISGIQETQYF. This sequence joins TRBV5-1 and TRBJ2-5, with 8 bases matching TRBD2. The CDR3 is made up of 15 amino acids. The J segment lost 1 base and the V segment lost 4 bases, leaving 6 bases of the junction unmatched. CDR1 is SGHRS and CDR2 is YFSETQ in the germline V gene.

V gene TRBV7-6 combines with J gene TRBJ2-6; D is ambiguous. The CDR3 length is 16 residues. The germline V gene encodes CDR1 SGHVS and CDR2 FNYEAQ. V lost 5 bases and J 0 bases, leaving 11 bases between the germline ends. The CDR3, as DNA: TGTGCCAGCAGCCCTGGTAGTGCCTCTGGGGCCAACGTCCTGACTTTC. Its translation: CASSPGSASGANVLTF. Combining the CDR3 with reference TRBV7-6 and TRBJ2-6 gives the whole variable domain GAGVSQSPRYKVTKRGQDVALRCDPISGHVSLYWYRQALGQGPEFLTYFNYEAQQDKSGLPNDRFSAERPEGSISTLTIQRTEQRDSAMYRCASSPGSASGANVLTFGAGSRLTVL.

The chain employs TRBV7-9 and TRBJ1-2, with TRBD1 identical over 12 bases. The CDR3 loop spans 17 amino acids. V lost 3 bases and J lost 5; bases outside the gene matches: 10. CDR1 is SEHNR and CDR2 is FQNEAQ in the germline V gene (reference sequence). The CDR3 spells CASSFPPGQGAEYGYTF. Written as DNA, the CDR3 is TGTGCCAGCAGCTTCCCTCCGGGACAGGGGGCGGAGTATGGCTACACCTTC. Filled out from reference TRBV7-9 and TRBJ1-2, the complete variable domain reads DTGVSQNPRHKITKRGQNVTFRCDPISEHNRLYWYRQTLGQGPEFLTYFQNEAQLEKSRLLSDRFSAERPKGSFSTLEIQRTEQGDSAMYLCASSFPPGQGAEYGYTFGSGTRLTVV.

This chain joins TRBV9 and TRBJ1-1, with a tentative D call TRBD1 (5 bases). Trimming left V 6 bases short and J 6 bases short, with 15 bases between. The germline V gene encodes CDR1 SGDLS and CDR2 YYNGEE. The CDR3 loop spans 13 amino acids. In DNA, the CDR3 is TGTGCCAGCAAAGGGGCCTCTCAGGCTGAAGCTTTCTTT. This translates into CASKGASQAEAFF. Looking up the rest from reference TRBV9 and TRBJ1-1 gives the full variable domain: DSGVTQTPKHLITATGQRVTLRCSPRSGDLSVYWYQQSLDQGLQFLIQYYNGEERAKGNILERFSAQQFPDLHSELNLSSLELGDSALYFCASKGASQAEAFFGQGTRLTVV.

The V gene is TRBV5-5, the J gene TRBJ2-7; a weak D match, TRBD2 (6 bases). CDR3 length equals 14 residues. Germline assignment: CDR1 SGHKS and CDR2 YYEKEE (reference sequence). The germline V and J ends were trimmed by 2 bases and 1 base, with 10 bases remaining between them. For the CDR3, the DNA is TGTGCCAGCAGCTTCGGGGACTGGTCCTACGAGCAGTACTTC. Translation: CASSFGDWSYEQYF.

The chain couples TRBV6-1 to TRBJ1-2; D gene uncertain. Germline values: CDR1 MNHNS, CDR2 SASEGT. V was shortened by 7 bases and J by 4 bases, with 7 bases between the two germline ends. The CDR3 loop spans 11 amino acids. CDR3 amino acids: CASTGGYGYTF. The CDR3 coding sequence is TGTGCCAGCACGGGTGGCTATGGCTACACCTTC.

This chain uses TRBV15 with TRBJ2-7; the D is unclear. The germline gives CDR1 LNHNV, CDR2 YYDKDF (reference sequence). This CDR3 is built from 14 residues. Trimming removed 3 bases at V and 3 bases at J, with 12 bases between. This chain's CDR3 is CATSSRAGDYEQYF. The CDR3 DNA is TGTGCCACCAGCAGCCGCGCAGGTGACTACGAGCAGTACTTC.

This chain uses TRBV11-2 with TRBJ2-3; 11 bases map to TRBD2. Germline assignment: CDR1 SGHAT and CDR2 FQNNGV. The CDR3 contains 16 residues. With 2 bases clipped from V and 5 bases from J, the junction kept 6 bases outside the gene matches. CDR3 sequence (DNA): TGTGCCAGCAGCTTAACTAGCGGGGGTTGGGGAGATACGCAGTATTTT. Protein product: CASSLTSGGWGDTQYF.

This sequence joins TRBV5-1 and TRBJ2-5; 8 nucleotides line up with TRBD2. V gave up 0 bases and J gave up 3 bases; unmatched junction bases: 4. Germline V gives CDR1 SGHRS, CDR2 YFSETQ. This CDR3 is built from 15 residues. CDR3 amino acids: CASSLDGTSKETQYF. The CDR3, as DNA: TGCGCCAGCAGCTTGGATGGGACTAGTAAAGAGACCCAGTACTTC. Full variable domain (missing parts from reference TRBV5-1 and TRBJ2-5): KAGVTQTPRYLIKTRGQQVTLSCSPISGHRSVSWYQQTPGQGLQFLFEYFSETQRNKGNFPGRFSGRQFSNSRSEMNVSTLELGDSALYLCASSLDGTSKETQYFGPGTRLLVL.